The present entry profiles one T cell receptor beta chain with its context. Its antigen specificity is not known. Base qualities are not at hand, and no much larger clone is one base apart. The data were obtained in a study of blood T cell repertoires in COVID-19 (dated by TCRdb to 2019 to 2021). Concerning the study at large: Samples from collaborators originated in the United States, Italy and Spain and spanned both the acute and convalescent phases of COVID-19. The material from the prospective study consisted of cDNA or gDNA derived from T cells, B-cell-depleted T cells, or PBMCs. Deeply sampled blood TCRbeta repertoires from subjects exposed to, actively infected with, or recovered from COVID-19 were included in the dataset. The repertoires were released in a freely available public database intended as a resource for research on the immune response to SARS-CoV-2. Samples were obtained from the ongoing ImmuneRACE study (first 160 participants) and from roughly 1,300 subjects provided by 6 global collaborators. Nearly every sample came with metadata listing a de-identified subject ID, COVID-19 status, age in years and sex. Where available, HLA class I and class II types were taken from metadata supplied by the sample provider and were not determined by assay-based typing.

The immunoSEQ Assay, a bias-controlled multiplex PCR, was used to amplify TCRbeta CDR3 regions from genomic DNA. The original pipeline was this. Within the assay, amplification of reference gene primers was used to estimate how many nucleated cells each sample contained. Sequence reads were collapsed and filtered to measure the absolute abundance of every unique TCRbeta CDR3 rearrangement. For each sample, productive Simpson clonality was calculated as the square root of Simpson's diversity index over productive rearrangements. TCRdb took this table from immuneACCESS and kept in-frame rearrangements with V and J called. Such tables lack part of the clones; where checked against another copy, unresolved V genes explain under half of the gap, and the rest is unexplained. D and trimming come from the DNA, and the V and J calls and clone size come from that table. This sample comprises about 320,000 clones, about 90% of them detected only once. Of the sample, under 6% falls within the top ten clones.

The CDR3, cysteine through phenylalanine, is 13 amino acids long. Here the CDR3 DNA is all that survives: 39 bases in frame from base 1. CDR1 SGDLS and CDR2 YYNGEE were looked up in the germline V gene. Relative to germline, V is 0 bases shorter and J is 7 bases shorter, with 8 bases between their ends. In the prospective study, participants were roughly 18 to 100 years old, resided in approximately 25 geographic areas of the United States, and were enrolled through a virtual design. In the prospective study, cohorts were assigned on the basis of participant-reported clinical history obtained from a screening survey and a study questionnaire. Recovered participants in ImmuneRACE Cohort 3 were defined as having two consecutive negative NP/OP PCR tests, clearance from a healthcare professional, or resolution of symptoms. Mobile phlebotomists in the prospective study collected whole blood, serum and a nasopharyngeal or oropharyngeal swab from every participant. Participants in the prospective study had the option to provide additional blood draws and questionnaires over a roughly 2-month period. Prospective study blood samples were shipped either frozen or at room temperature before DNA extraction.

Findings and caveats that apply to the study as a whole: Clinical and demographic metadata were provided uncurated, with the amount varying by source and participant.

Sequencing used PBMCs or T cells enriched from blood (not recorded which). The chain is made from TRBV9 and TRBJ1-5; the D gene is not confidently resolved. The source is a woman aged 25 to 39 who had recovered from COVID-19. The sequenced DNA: TGTGCCAGCAGCGTAGAGCCCGTACAGCCCCAGCATTTT. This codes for CASSVEPVQPQHF.